This T cell receptor beta chain derives from a study of radiation and T cells in renal cell carcinoma. Time point defined: baseline pretreatment blood. Treatment reported: 15 Gy SBRT to primary tumor, nephrectomy 4 weeks later. Only in-frame clones appear in the TCRdb table, and some are missing; sequencing was by immunoSEQ multiplex PCR. The profile shows 40,000 to 60,000 clones, around 83% of them singletons. This clone came up once. V lost 0 bases to trimming and J lost 6 bases; unmatched junction nucleotides: 6. This CDR3 has 17 amino acids. CDR1 is MGHRA, CDR2 YSYEKL, per germline. The chain is built from TRBV4-1 and TRBJ2-2; 11 nucleotides line up with TRBD2. The specimen was blood, collected from a patient whose treatment included radiotherapy and nephrectomy. The sequence came from a woman aged 70 to 79 with renal cell carcinoma. CDR3 nucleotide sequence: TGCGCCAGCAGCCAAGAATTAGCGGGGGGGCTTCCCGGGGAGCTGTTTTTT. This codes for CASSQELAGGLPGELFF.